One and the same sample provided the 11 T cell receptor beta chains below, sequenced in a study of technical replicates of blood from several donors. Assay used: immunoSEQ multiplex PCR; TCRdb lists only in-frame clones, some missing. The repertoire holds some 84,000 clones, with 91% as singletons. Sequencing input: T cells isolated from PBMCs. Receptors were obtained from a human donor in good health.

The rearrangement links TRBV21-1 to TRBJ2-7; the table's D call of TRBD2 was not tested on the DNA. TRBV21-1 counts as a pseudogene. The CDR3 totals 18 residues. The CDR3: CASSLQLAGGLLTYEQYF. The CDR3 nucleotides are TGTGCCAGCAGCCTGCAACTAGCGGGAGGCCTCCTAACCTACGAGCAGTACTTC.

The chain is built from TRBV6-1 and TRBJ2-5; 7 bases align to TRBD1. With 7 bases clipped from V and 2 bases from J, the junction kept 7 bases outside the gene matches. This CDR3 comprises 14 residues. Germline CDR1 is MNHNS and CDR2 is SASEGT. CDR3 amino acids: CASNRSGQQETQYF. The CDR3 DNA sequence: TGTGCCAGCAACCGATCGGGACAGCAAGAGACCCAGTACTTC.

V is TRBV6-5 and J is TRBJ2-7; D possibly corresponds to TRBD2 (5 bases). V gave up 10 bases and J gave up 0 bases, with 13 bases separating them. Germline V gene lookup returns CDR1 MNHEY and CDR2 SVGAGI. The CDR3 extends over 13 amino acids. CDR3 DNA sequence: TGTGCCACAGCAGGAGGCAGCTCCTACGAGCAGTACTTC. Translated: CATAGGSSYEQYF.

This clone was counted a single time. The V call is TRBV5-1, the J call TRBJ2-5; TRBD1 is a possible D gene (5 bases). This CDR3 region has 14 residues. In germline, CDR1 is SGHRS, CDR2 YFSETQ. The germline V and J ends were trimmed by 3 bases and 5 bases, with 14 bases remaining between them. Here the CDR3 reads CASSSAGFGETQYF. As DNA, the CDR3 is TGCGCCAGCAGCTCCGCAGGGTTCGGGGAGACCCAGTACTTC. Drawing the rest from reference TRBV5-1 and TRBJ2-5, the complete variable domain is KAGVTQTPRYLIKTRGQQVTLSCSPISGHRSVSWYQQTPGQGLQFLFEYFSETQRNKGNFPGRFSGRQFSNSRSEMNVSTLELGDSALYLCASSSAGFGETQYFGPGTRLLVL.

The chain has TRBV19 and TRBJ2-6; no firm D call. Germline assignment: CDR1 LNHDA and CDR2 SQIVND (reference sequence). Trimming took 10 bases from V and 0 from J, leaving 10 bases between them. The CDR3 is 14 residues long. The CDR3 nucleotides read TGTGCCACAAGCCCTGTCTCTGGGGCCAACGTCCTGACTTTC. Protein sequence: CATSPVSGANVLTF. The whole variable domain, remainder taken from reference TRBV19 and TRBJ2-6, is DGGITQSPKYLFRKEGQNVTLSCEQNLNHDAMYWYRQDPGQGLRLIYYSQIVNDFQKGDIAEGYSVSREKKESFPLTVTSAQKNPTAFYLCATSPVSGANVLTFGAGSRLTVL.

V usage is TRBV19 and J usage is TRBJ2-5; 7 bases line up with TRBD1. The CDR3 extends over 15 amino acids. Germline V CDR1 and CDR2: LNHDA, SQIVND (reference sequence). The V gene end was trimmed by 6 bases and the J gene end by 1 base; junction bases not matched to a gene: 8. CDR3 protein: CASRQDRELQETQYF. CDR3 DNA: TGTGCCAGTAGGCAAGACAGGGAACTCCAAGAGACCCAGTACTTC.

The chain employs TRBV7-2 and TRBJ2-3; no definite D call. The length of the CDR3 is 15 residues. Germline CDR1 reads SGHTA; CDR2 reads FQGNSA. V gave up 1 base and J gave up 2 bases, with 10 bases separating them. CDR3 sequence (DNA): TGTGCCAGCAGCTTAGTTCCGACTTCCACAGATACGCAGTATTTT. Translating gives CASSLVPTSTDTQYF.

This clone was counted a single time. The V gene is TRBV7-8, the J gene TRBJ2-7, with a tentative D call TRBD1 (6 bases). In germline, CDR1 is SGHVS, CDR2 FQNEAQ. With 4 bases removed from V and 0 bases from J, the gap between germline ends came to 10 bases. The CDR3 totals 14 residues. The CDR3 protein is CASSSQQGSYEQYF. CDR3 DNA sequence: TGTGCCAGCAGCTCCCAACAGGGCTCCTACGAGCAGTACTTC.

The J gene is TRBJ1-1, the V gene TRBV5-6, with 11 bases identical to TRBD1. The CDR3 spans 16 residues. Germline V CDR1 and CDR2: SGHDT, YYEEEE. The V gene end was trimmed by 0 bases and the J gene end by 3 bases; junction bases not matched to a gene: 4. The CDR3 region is CASSLGRTGGYTEAFF. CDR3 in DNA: TGTGCCAGCAGCTTGGGGCGGACAGGGGGCTACACTGAAGCTTTCTTT.

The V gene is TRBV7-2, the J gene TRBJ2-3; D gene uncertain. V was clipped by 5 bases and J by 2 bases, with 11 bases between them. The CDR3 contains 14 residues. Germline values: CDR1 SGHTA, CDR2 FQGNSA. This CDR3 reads CASSLNFATDTQYF. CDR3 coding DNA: TGTGCCAGCAGCCTCAACTTTGCCACAGATACGCAGTATTTT. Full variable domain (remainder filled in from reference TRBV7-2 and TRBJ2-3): GAGVSQSPSNKVTEKGKDVELRCDPISGHTALYWYRQSLGQGLEFLIYFQGNSAPDKSGLPSDRFSAERTGGSVSTLTIQRTQQEDSAVYLCASSLNFATDTQYFGPGTRLTVL.

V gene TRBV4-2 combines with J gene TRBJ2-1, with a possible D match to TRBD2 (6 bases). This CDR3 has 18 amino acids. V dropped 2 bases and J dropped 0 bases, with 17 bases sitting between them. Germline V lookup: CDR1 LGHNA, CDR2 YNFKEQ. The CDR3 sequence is CASSQTKGTFSSYNEQFF. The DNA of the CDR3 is TGTGCCAGCAGCCAAACTAAGGGGACTTTTAGCTCCTACAATGAGCAGTTCTTC.